One TCR beta chain is described in this entry. This specimen comes from a study of blood T cell repertoires in COVID-19. As for the study in general: COVID-19 samples, acute and convalescent, were from the United States, Italy and Spain. T cells, B-cell-depleted T cells, or PBMCs supplied cDNA or gDNA.

Authors' processing steps: Estimates of nucleated cell counts were drawn from the amplification of reference gene primers. Using immunoSEQ multiplex PCR, the repertoire was profiled, and TCRdb retains in-frame clones only, with some absent. V and J calls and clone size are as listed in that table; D and trimming were resolved from the DNA. The sample includes some 83,000 clones, about nine tenths of them seen just once. This CDR3 is built from 14 residues. Deletions cut 5 bases from V and 0 bases from J, with 9 bases between. Germline assignment: CDR1 SEHNR and CDR2 FQNEAQ (reference sequence). What was sequenced was peripheral blood. This sequence joins TRBV7-9 and TRBJ2-3; no definite D call. This receptor was taken from a man in his fifties with acute or convalescent COVID-19. The CDR3 loop is CASSATYSTDTQYF. Here the CDR3 DNA reads TGTGCCAGCAGCGCGACATATAGCACAGATACGCAGTATTTT.